These 21 T cell receptor beta chains originate from one sample sequenced in a study of PD-1 blockade in classical Hodgkin lymphoma. Indicated time point: cycle 4 day 1 (C4D1), after five to seven weeks of nivolumab. Each of the patients experienced relapse following autologous stem cell transplantation, and their brentuximab vedotin exposure differed. TCRdb's table, derived via immunoSEQ multiplex PCR, lists solely in-frame clones and lacks some. This sample yields roughly 20,000 clones, of which approximately 80% are seen a single time; around 40% belongs to the top ten. Specimen: peripheral blood mononuclear cells (PBMCs), collected before the fourth cycle of nivolumab. All receptors come from a human donor with classical Hodgkin lymphoma.

The V call is TRBV13, the J call TRBJ1-2; TRBD1 might be the D (6 bases). The CDR3 totals 13 residues. Germline V CDR1 and CDR2: PRHDT, FYEKMQ (reference sequence). Trimming pared 5 bases from V and 4 bases from J, leaving 11 bases between. The CDR3 nucleotides are TGTGCCAGCAGCCGACAGGAGGTCTATGGCTACACCTTC. It is translated as CASSRQEVYGYTF.

This chain links TRBV6-1 with TRBJ1-5, with unresolved D. The CDR3 is 13 residues long. The germline V gene encodes CDR1 MNHNS and CDR2 SASEGT. V was trimmed by 4 bases and J by 3 bases, leaving 7 bases between them. In DNA form, the CDR3 reads TGTGCCAGCAGTGTCCGATTCAATCAGCCCCAGCATTTT. Encoded protein: CASSVRFNQPQHF.

The chain carries TRBV7-2 and TRBJ1-2, with D unresolved. Germline-derived CDR1 and CDR2 are SGHTA and FQGNSA. The CDR3 contains 15 residues. V was trimmed by 6 bases and J by 4 bases, leaving 18 bases between them. This chain's CDR3 is CASSPWAPRTYGYTF. The CDR3 nucleotides are TGTGCCAGCAGTCCCTGGGCGCCGAGAACCTATGGCTACACCTTC.

This chain uses TRBV29-1 with TRBJ2-1; D not resolved. Germline lookup yields CDR1 SQVTM and CDR2 ANQGSEA. V was clipped by 6 bases and J by 4 bases, with 7 bases between them. The CDR3 has 11 residues. CDR3 protein: CSVQWYNEQFF. For the CDR3, the DNA is TGCAGCGTCCAGTGGTACAATGAGCAGTTCTTC.

The chain links TRBV19 to TRBJ1-2; 7 positions match TRBD1. J lost 11 bases, V lost 2 bases, and 14 bases had no gene match. This CDR3 spans 15 amino acids. Germline V lookup: CDR1 LNHDA, CDR2 SQIVND (reference sequence). The CDR3 loop is CASSIPLGTVGPYTF. DNA of the CDR3: TGTGCCAGTAGTATACCCCTGGGGACAGTCGGCCCGTACACCTTC.

The chain couples TRBV9 to TRBJ2-7; 10 nucleotides agree with TRBD1. This CDR3 spans 13 amino acids. V shed 5 bases, J shed 2 bases, and the junction held 1 base outside the gene matches. CDR1 is SGDLS, CDR2 YYNGEE, per germline. The CDR3 region is CASSGQGAYEQYF. DNA of the CDR3: TGTGCCAGCAGTGGACAGGGGGCCTACGAGCAGTACTTC.

The V and J genes are TRBV30 and TRBJ1-5, with 7 positions matching TRBD1. Per the germline V gene, CDR1 is GTSNPN and CDR2 is SVGIG (reference sequence). The CDR3 is 13 residues long. Trimming at V came to 1 base and at J to 6 bases, leaving 3 bases not matched to a gene. CDR3 loop: CAWSATGLQPQHF. The DNA of the CDR3 is TGTGCCTGGAGTGCGACAGGGCTTCAGCCCCAGCATTTT.

V is TRBV6-5 and J is TRBJ2-3, with 8 bases matching TRBD2. The CDR3 spans 15 residues. Germline-derived CDR1 and CDR2 are MNHEY and SVGAGI. Trimming cost V 3 bases and J 6 bases; bases outside gene matches: 8. CDR3 loop: CASSYTGGSADTQYF. The CDR3 nucleotides are TGTGCCAGCAGTTATACGGGGGGGTCTGCGGATACGCAGTATTTT.

The CDR3 DNA reads TGTGCCAGCAGCTCTGCCTCGTTAGCGGGTGGGGAGGAGACCCAGTACTTC. Translating it yields CASSSASLAGGEETQYF. The J gene is TRBJ2-5, the V gene TRBV11-2, with 7 bases matching TRBD2. With 4 bases clipped from V and 5 bases from J, the junction kept 16 bases outside the gene matches. CDR3 size: 17 residues. Per germline, CDR1 SGHAT and CDR2 FQNNGV.

This rearrangement joins TRBV18 to TRBJ2-7, with 12 nucleotides matching TRBD2. The CDR3 is made up of 16 amino acids. Germline V lookup: CDR1 KGHSH, CDR2 LQKENI. Trimming cost V 8 bases and J 4 bases; bases outside gene matches: 12. In DNA, the CDR3 is TGTGCCAGCGCCGGGACTAGCGGGCTGGCTGCTTACGAGCAGTACTTC. This encodes CASAGTSGLAAYEQYF.

This chain joins TRBV11-3 and TRBJ2-7; D possibly uses TRBD1 or TRBD2 (6 bases each). Per germline, CDR1 SGHNT and CDR2 YENEEA. Trimming left V 1 base short and J 3 bases short, with 13 bases between. The CDR3 is 15 residues long. The CDR3: CASSLGRGESYEQYF. CDR3 bases: TGTGCCAGCAGCTTAGGAAGGGGGGAGAGCTACGAGCAGTACTTC.

The rearrangement links TRBV11-3 to TRBJ2-1; TRBD2 aligns across 7 bases. V trimming: 2 bases; J trimming: 5 bases; junction bases outside the gene matches: 6. Per germline, CDR1 SGHNT and CDR2 YENEEA. This CDR3 has 15 residues. CDR3 nucleotide sequence: TGTGCCAGCAGCTTAAGCGGGACTGCTCACAATGAGCAGTTCTTC. Translation gives CASSLSGTAHNEQFF.

This clone was seen more than once but under ten times. This chain uses TRBV27 with TRBJ2-7; D is possibly TRBD1 or TRBD2 (5 bases each). CDR1 is MNHEY and CDR2 is SMNVEV in the germline V gene (reference sequence). The CDR3 runs 13 residues. V lost 6 bases and J 1 base, leaving 10 bases between the germline ends. CDR3 DNA sequence: TGTGCCAGCAGCCCCGGGGCTTCCTACGAGCAGTACTTC. Protein: CASSPGASYEQYF.

The chain uses TRBV7-9 and TRBJ1-3; the D is unclear. The V end was cut by 3 bases, the J end by 0 bases, with 15 bases between. The CDR3 length is 17 residues. Germline CDR1 SEHNR, CDR2 FQNEAQ (reference sequence). The CDR3 DNA reads as TGTGCCAGCAGCTTGGTTATTCAGCGCTACTCTGGAAACACCATATATTTT. Translated: CASSLVIQRYSGNTIYF. The full variable domain, rest sourced from reference TRBV7-9 and TRBJ1-3, is DTGVSQNPRHKITKRGQNVTFRCDPISEHNRLYWYRQTLGQGPEFLTYFQNEAQLEKSRLLSDRFSAERPKGSFSTLEIQRTEQGDSAMYLCASSLVIQRYSGNTIYFGEGSWLTVV.

The chain employs TRBV7-9 and TRBJ2-3; 8 bases agree with TRBD2. This CDR3 has 17 residues. V shed 5 bases and J 5 bases; nucleotides not matched to a gene: 15. The germline V gene encodes CDR1 SEHNR and CDR2 FQNEAQ (reference sequence). In DNA form, the CDR3 reads TGTGCCAGCAGCGGCCTGGGAGCGGGAGTGGGGGGAGATACGCAGTATTTT. Its protein product is CASSGLGAGVGGDTQYF.

This chain joins TRBV7-7 and TRBJ2-3, with TRBD2 matching over 14 bases. Per germline, CDR1 SSHAT and CDR2 FNYEAQ (reference sequence). This CDR3 is 16 amino acids long. J lost 7 bases, V lost 5 bases, and 8 bases had no gene match. The CDR3 is CASSPRTSGGPNTQYF. The CDR3, as DNA: TGTGCCAGCAGCCCCCGGACTAGCGGGGGGCCTAATACGCAGTATTTT.

The rearrangement joins TRBV10-2 to TRBJ2-1; TRBD2 aligns across 8 bases. Germline CDR1 is WSHSY and CDR2 is SAAADI. The ends lost 6 bases at V and 0 bases at J; junction bases unmatched: 7. The CDR3 consists of 16 residues. Here the CDR3 DNA reads TGCGCCAGCAGATTAACGGGGGGGGACTCCTACAATGAGCAGTTCTTC. It codes for CASRLTGGDSYNEQFF.

V is TRBV6-1 and J is TRBJ2-5; 7 bases align to TRBD2. This CDR3 comprises 17 residues. V trimming: 4 bases; J trimming: 5 bases; junction bases outside the gene matches: 16. In germline, CDR1 is MNHNS, CDR2 SASEGT. This CDR3 reads CASSALGDSSGGETQYF. CDR3 in DNA: TGTGCCAGCAGTGCCTTAGGGGACTCTAGCGGAGGGGAGACCCAGTACTTC.

The rearrangement links TRBV19 to TRBJ1-1; TRBD1 agrees at 11 bases. The CDR3 extends over 16 amino acids. After removal of 2 bases from V and 4 bases from J, the junction contained 6 bases not matched to a gene. In germline, CDR1 is LNHDA, CDR2 SQIVND (reference sequence). CDR3 coding DNA: TGTGCCAGTAGTATATGGCCGGGACAGGGGGGCACTGAAGCTTTCTTT. This translates into CASSIWPGQGGTEAFF. Together with reference TRBV19 and TRBJ1-1, the CDR3 gives the full variable domain: DGGITQSPKYLFRKEGQNVTLSCEQNLNHDAMYWYRQDPGQGLRLIYYSQIVNDFQKGDIAEGYSVSREKKESFPLTVTSAQKNPTAFYLCASSIWPGQGGTEAFFGQGTRLTVV.

The table lists this clone with a count of one. The chain employs TRBV5-6 and TRBJ2-5, with TRBD2 matching 9 bases. Trimming at V came to 2 bases and at J to 1 base, leaving 6 bases not matched to a gene. This CDR3 contains 16 residues. Looked up from germline, CDR1 is SGHDT and CDR2 is YYEEEE. In nucleotides, the CDR3 is TGTGCCAGCAGCTTAGGCGGGGGGGCCTTCCAAGAGACCCAGTACTTC. It specifies CASSLGGGAFQETQYF.

This chain joins TRBV18 and TRBJ1-4; 8 positions match TRBD1. V lost 8 bases and J lost 7; bases outside the gene matches: 12. CDR3 length: 15 residues. Germline assignment: CDR1 KGHSH and CDR2 LQKENI. The CDR3 bases are TGTGCCAGCGCAGAACTACAGGGGGTGATTGAAAAACTGTTTTTT. Residues: CASAELQGVIEKLFF.